This T cell receptor (beta chain) was profiled in a study of blood T cell repertoires in COVID-19. Per the authors' pipeline: Using reference gene primer amplification, nucleated cell counts were estimated. Only in-frame clones appear in the TCRdb table, and some are missing; sequencing was by immunoSEQ multiplex PCR. V and J calls and clone size follow that table, whereas D and trimming were derived from the DNA. Altogether 150,000 to 200,000 clones are present, approximately 86% being singletons, with the ten largest covering around 9.8%. V trimming: 6 bases; J trimming: 7 bases; junction bases outside the gene matches: 11. Germline V gene lookup returns CDR1 SQVTM and CDR2 ANQGSEA. The CDR3 consists of 14 residues.

Sequencing was carried out using peripheral blood. The source is an elderly woman with acute or convalescent COVID-19. The rearrangement uses TRBV29-1 and TRBJ1-5, with 8 nucleotides matching TRBD1. The chain's CDR3 is CSVGDRIPGQPQHF. CDR3 bases: TGCAGCGTCGGGGACAGGATCCCAGGCCAGCCCCAGCATTTT.